The T cell receptor (beta chain) under discussion was sequenced for a study of cytomegalovirus exposure and HLA in healthy donors. Study results and limitations: Sequencing depth across donors, presence/absence analyses assumed, was roughly uniform. A missense DCLRE1C variant was associated with V- and J-gene trimming of TCR beta chains in a later analysis, and an independent cohort replicated the association. Among immune exposure information, only CMV serostatus was available. The authors listed 150 or so TCR beta chains as cytomegalovirus-associated.

The PCR had 60 Vbeta and 13 Jbeta primers. Some clones are missing from TCRdb's copy, which holds only in-frame ones; the method was immunoSEQ multiplex PCR. Among about 98,000 clones, under 70% were seen once, and the ten largest hold roughly 2.5%. This clone was seen once. The antigen remains unidentified. This clonotype was sampled from a man aged 45-65 years in good health and CMV-seronegative. Sequences were obtained from PBMCs.

This CDR3 reads CASSLWGQGAAVGYTF. Here the CDR3 DNA reads TGTGCCAGCAGCTTATGGGGCCAGGGGGCGGCGGTCGGCTACACCTTC. This chain joins TRBV13 and TRBJ1-2; 8 nucleotides line up with TRBD1. Germline trimming cut 2 bases from V and 8 bases from J; bases unmatched to any gene: 13. The CDR3 has 16 residues. Germline V gives CDR1 PRHDT, CDR2 FYEKMQ (reference sequence).